The rows below give T cell receptor beta chains drawn from one sample of a study of T cell changes during pregnancy in multiple sclerosis. Measured with immunoSEQ multiplex PCR; TCRdb has only the in-frame clones, and not every one. Here the sample spans about 52,000 clones, approximately 92% being singletons. The material sequenced was CD4+ T cells from peripheral blood mononuclear cells, taken in the third trimester of pregnancy. These receptors all stem from a female donor with multiple sclerosis, enrolled in a pregnancy study. Both conserved end residues are part of each CDR3. A D gene is named only where the DNA matches it firmly. For some rows the clone size is stated as once, few or many, or as a class when expanded; others skip it.

clone size	V gene	J gene	D gene	CDR3 protein	CDR3 DNA
NA	TRBV18	TRBJ1-2	TRBD1	CASSPGQGEDYGYTF	TGTGCCAGCTCACCTGGACAGGGTGAAGACTATGGCTACACCTTC
NA	TRBV7-8	TRBJ2-7	NA	CASSTGTYEQYF	TGTGCCAGCAGCACAGGGACCTACGAGCAGTACTTC
NA	TRBV5-4	TRBJ2-7	TRBD1	CASSTGTAYEQYF	TGTGCCAGCAGCACCGGGACAGCCTACGAGCAGTACTTC
NA	TRBV7-2	TRBJ1-2	NA	CASSWMGGKGAYGYTF	TGTGCCAGCAGCTGGATGGGCGGGAAAGGAGCCTATGGCTACACCTTC
NA	TRBV19	TRBJ1-1	NA	CASSTQGSLRAFF	TGTGCCAGTAGTACGCAGGGATCGCTGCGGGCTTTCTTT
NA	TRBV10-3	TRBJ2-1	NA	CAISATRFNEQFF	TGTGCCATCAGTGCAACTAGGTTCAATGAGCAGTTCTTC
NA	TRBV5-4	TRBJ2-1	NA	CASSLRDTFYNEQFF	TGTGCCAGCAGCCTCCGGGACACCTTCTACAATGAGCAGTTCTTC
NA	TRBV6-5	TRBJ1-5	TRBD1	CASRAGGSNQPQHF	TGTGCCAGCAGGGCAGGGGGTTCAAATCAGCCCCAGCATTTT
NA	TRBV27	TRBJ1-5	NA	CASSLRGNQPQHF	TGTGCCAGCAGTTTAAGAGGCAATCAGCCCCAGCATTTT
NA	TRBV18	TRBJ2-7	NA	CASSPYRDTYEQYF	TGTGCCAGCTCACCATACCGGGACACCTACGAGCAGTACTTC
NA	TRBV10-3	TRBJ2-1	TRBD2	CAISSSGGANEQFF	TGTGCCATCAGTTCTAGCGGGGGAGCCAATGAGCAGTTCTTC
NA	TRBV29-1	TRBJ2-5	TRBD2	CSVERGLAGGPRETQYF	TGCAGCGTTGAAAGGGGTCTAGCGGGGGGGCCAAGGGAGACCCAGTACTTC
once	TRBV11-3	TRBJ2-2	NA	CASSNRGGSTGELFF	TGTGCCAGCAGCAACCGAGGGGGTAGCACCGGGGAGCTGTTTTTT
NA	TRBV7-2	TRBJ1-2	TRBD1	CASSLSGTGAYTF	TGTGCCAGCAGCTTAAGTGGGACAGGGGCCTACACCTTC
NA	TRBV4-1	TRBJ2-3	TRBD1	CASSRRTGGTDTQYF	TGCGCCAGCAGCCGCCGGACAGGGGGGACAGATACGCAGTATTTT
NA	TRBV5-6	TRBJ1-6	TRBD1	CASSSAGTGYNSPLHF	TGTGCCAGCAGCTCGGCAGGGACAGGTTATAATTCACCCCTCCACTTT
once	TRBV29-1	TRBJ2-7	TRBD1	CSVLMTGATQYF	TGCAGCGTCCTTATGACAGGGGCGACGCAGTACTTC
NA	TRBV18	TRBJ2-5	TRBD1	CASSPLGTGGEETQYF	TGTGCCAGCTCACCCCTAGGGACAGGGGGCGAGGAGACCCAGTACTTC